The TCR beta chain described here comes from a study of OX40 agonist ivuxolimab in advanced cancers. Whole-study findings and limits: Undetermined was the antigen specificity of the expanded peripheral T cells. On average, CD8+ T cells had more expanded clones than CD4+.

On this clone: The antigen remains unidentified.

Some clones are missing from TCRdb's copy, which holds only in-frame ones; the method was immunoSEQ multiplex PCR. The sample includes about 100,000 clones, approximately 84% of them seen just once. This CDR3 has 14 residues. V shed 2 bases and J 8 bases; nucleotides not matched to a gene: 4. Looked up from germline, CDR1 is SNHLY and CDR2 is FYNNEI. The origin of this receptor is an adult with an advanced solid tumor such as melanoma, head and neck, liver or kidney cancer. J is TRBJ1-2 and V is TRBV2; 11 nucleotides match TRBD1. The material was CD4+ or CD8+ T cells sorted from blood, obtained in a trial of the OX40 agonist ivuxolimab. In nucleotides, the CDR3 is TGTGCCAGCAGTGAATGGACAGGGGGCGCGGGCTACACCTTC. Protein product: CASSEWTGGAGYTF.